One sample yielded the 18 T cell receptor beta chains listed below, sequenced in a study of CD8+CD57+ T cells in acquired aplastic anemia. Genomic DNA templated the TCR beta VDJ and CDR3 profiling. TCRdb passed the reads through MiXCR, listing each CDR3 protein once. The sample carries over 150,000 distinct CDR3 sequences, roughly 47% recorded once. Sequenced input: sorted CD4+, CD8+, or CD8+CD57+ T cells (not recorded which) from PBMCs. These receptors all come from a human donor in good health.

J is TRBJ2-7 and V is TRBV15; 9 bases line up with TRBD1. CDR1 LNHNV and CDR2 YYDKDF come from the germline V gene (reference sequence). V gave up 9 bases and J gave up 9 bases; unmatched junction bases: 12. This CDR3 is 13 amino acids long. CDR3 protein: CATAGTGSSGQYF. The CDR3 nucleotides read TGTGCCACGGCCGGGACAGGGTCTAGTGGGCAGTACTTC.

This clonotype appeared many times. The chain combines TRBV5-1 with TRBJ2-7; 10 bases line up with TRBD2. This CDR3 has 15 residues. The germline V gene encodes CDR1 SGHRS and CDR2 YFSETQ. V shed 0 bases, J shed 2 bases, and the junction held 2 bases outside the gene matches. The CDR3 nucleotides read TGCGCCAGCAGCTTGGCGCTAGCGGGAGCCTACGAGCAGTACTTC. It codes for CASSLALAGAYEQYF.

This clonotype has just a few counts. This rearrangement joins TRBV5-1 to TRBJ2-2, with 9 bases lining up with TRBD1. The CDR3 consists of 15 residues. Germline values: CDR1 SGHRS, CDR2 YFSETQ. J was trimmed by 4 bases and V by 1 base; bases with no gene match: 2. The CDR3 bases are TGCGCCAGCAGCTTGTGGGACAGGGCCACCGGGGAGCTGTTTTTT. Encoded protein: CASSLWDRATGELFF.

The rearrangement joins TRBV10-3 to TRBJ2-7; D possibly uses TRBD1 or TRBD2 (6 bases each). V was pared by 6 bases and J by 2 bases, with 14 bases between. Germline V gives CDR1 ENHRY, CDR2 SYGVKD. The length of the CDR3 is 14 residues. CDR3 region: CAISSGDWTYEQYF. Here the CDR3 DNA reads TGTGCCATCAGCTCAGGGGACTGGACCTACGAGCAGTACTTC.

A few counts support this clonotype. V usage is TRBV12-3 or TRBV12-4 and J usage is TRBJ2-3, with 15 positions matching TRBD2. J was trimmed by 0 bases and V by 6 bases; bases with no gene match: 7. The CDR3 totals 18 residues. In nucleotides, the CDR3 is TGTGCCAGCAGGTTGGGACTAGCGGGGGGCTTTAGCACAGATACGCAGTATTTT. It yields the protein CASRLGLAGGFSTDTQYF.

In this sample, this clonotype turned up many times. The gene calls are TRBV10-3 and TRBJ2-7; TRBD1 matches 7 bases. V dropped 6 bases and J dropped 3; count of bases not matched to a gene: 8. The V gene's germline CDR1 is ENHRY and CDR2 SYGVKD. The length of the CDR3 is 14 residues. The CDR3 DNA is TGTGCCATCAGATCCGGGACAGTAGACTACGAGCAGTACTTC. It specifies CAIRSGTVDYEQYF.

This clonotype was counted once. The CDR3 nucleotides are TGTGCCAGCAGCTCGGGAGGGGGCGTCTACGAGCAGTACTTC. Its protein product is CASSSGGGVYEQYF. The chain combines TRBV9 with TRBJ2-7, with TRBD2 as a possible D gene (8 bases). Per the germline V gene, CDR1 is SGDLS and CDR2 is YYNGEE. Trimming took 4 bases from V and 3 from J, leaving 14 bases between them. This CDR3 has 14 residues.

This clonotype has a count of ten or more. The chain joins TRBV19 to TRBJ2-1; 9 bases match TRBD2. The V gene end was trimmed by 6 bases and the J gene end by 4 bases; junction bases not matched to a gene: 4. The CDR3 is 14 residues long. The germline gives CDR1 LNHDA, CDR2 SQIVND (reference sequence). The DNA of the CDR3 is TGTGCCAGTAGCAGAAGCGGGGGGTACAATGAGCAGTTCTTC. This translates into CASSRSGGYNEQFF.

Note on this clonotype: This clone may be a read error of a much larger clone one base away. V and J are TRBV14 and TRBJ1-3; tentative D call: TRBD1 (6 bases). The CDR3 is made up of 14 amino acids. Germline V lookup: CDR1 SGHDN, CDR2 FVKESK. The chain's CDR3 is CASSEQGTGNTMYF. The CDR3 DNA sequence: TGTGCCAGCAGTGAACAGGGAACTGGAAACACCATGTATTTT.

V gene TRBV10-3 combines with J gene TRBJ2-3; 7 bases align to TRBD1. Germline trimming cut 4 bases from V and 1 base from J; bases unmatched to any gene: 11. The CDR3 has 17 amino acids. In germline, CDR1 is ENHRY, CDR2 SYGVKD. Here the CDR3 reads CAISVGASGTGTDTQYF. CDR3 in DNA: TGTGCCATCAGTGTCGGAGCGTCTGGGACAGGCACAGATACGCAGTATTTT.

This clonotype was observed many times. This chain links TRBV5-1 with TRBJ2-7, with TRBD2 identical over 10 bases. The trim removed 4 bases at V and 7 bases at J, leaving 11 bases unmatched. This CDR3 spans 15 amino acids. CDR1 is SGHRS, CDR2 YFSETQ, per germline. Here the CDR3 reads CASSGLAGAMGEQYF. In DNA form, the CDR3 reads TGCGCCAGCAGCGGTCTAGCGGGAGCGATGGGGGAGCAGTACTTC.

This clonotype was recorded many times. The chain recombines TRBV5-1 with TRBJ2-7; 10 bases align to TRBD2. After removal of 0 bases from V and 2 bases from J, the junction contained 8 bases not matched to a gene. CDR3 size: 17 residues. From germline, CDR1 is SGHRS and CDR2 YFSETQ. The CDR3, as DNA: TGCGCCAGCAGCTTGGGGGTAGCGGGGGGTCTCACCTACGAGCAGTACTTC. Translated, it gives CASSLGVAGGLTYEQYF.

In this sample, this clonotype turned up once. At one end, the junction sequence differs from germline, possibly due to a read error. V is TRBV7-2 and J is TRBJ2-7; no clear D. This CDR3 comprises 13 residues. CDR1 is SGHTA, CDR2 FQGNSA, per germline. CDR3 bases: TGTGCCAGCAGCTTGGGTCCGGCCTACGGGCAGTACTTC. This encodes CASSLGPAYGQYF.

This clonotype has only a few counts. The rearrangement joins TRBV11-2 to TRBJ2-7, with TRBD1 matching over 10 bases. The CDR3 spans 16 residues. The trim removed 6 bases at V and 5 bases at J, leaving 13 bases unmatched. Looked up from germline, CDR1 is SGHAT and CDR2 is FQNNGV. The CDR3 DNA reads TGTGCCAGCAGTCTTATTCCGGGACAGGGGACCCACGAGCAGTACTTC. Translation: CASSLIPGQGTHEQYF. The complete variable domain, with remaining parts taken from reference TRBV11-2 and TRBJ2-7, reads EAGVAQSPRYKIIEKRQSVAFWCNPISGHATLYWYQQILGQGPKLLIQFQNNGVVDDSQLPKDRFSAERLKGVDSTLKIQPAKLEDSAVYLCASSLIPGQGTHEQYFGPGTRLTVT.

The chain is built from TRBV15 and TRBJ2-7, with D hard to call. CDR3 length: 14 amino acids. V was clipped by 5 bases and J by 0 bases, with 11 bases between them. Germline lookup yields CDR1 LNHNV and CDR2 YYDKDF (reference sequence). CDR3 in amino acids: CATSPDPSSYEQYF. CDR3 sequence (DNA): TGTGCCACCAGCCCAGACCCTAGCTCCTACGAGCAGTACTTC.

This clonotype was recorded many times. V gene TRBV10-3 combines with J gene TRBJ2-7, with TRBD2 matching over 14 bases. Unmatched junction bases numbered 5, after V lost 6 bases and J lost 4 bases. Per the germline V gene, CDR1 is ENHRY and CDR2 is SYGVKD. This CDR3 region has 15 residues. The CDR3 here is CAISLTSGRGYEQYF. The CDR3, as DNA: TGTGCCATCAGCCTGACTAGCGGGAGGGGATACGAGCAGTACTTC.

Ten or more counts support this clonotype. This chain uses TRBV3-1 with TRBJ2-1, with a weak D call TRBD2 (7 bases). The CDR3 runs to 18 residues. CDR1 LGHDT and CDR2 YNNKEL come from the germline V gene (reference sequence). The V and J ends lost 3 bases and 7 bases respectively, with 25 bases between them. As DNA, the CDR3 is TGTGCCAGCAGCCACCCCCTCCCGAGCGGGACACCTCTAAATGAGCAGTTCTTC. It translates to CASSHPLPSGTPLNEQFF.

This clonotype has ten or more counts. The rearrangement joins TRBV25-1 to TRBJ2-7, with TRBD2 matching over 7 bases. The ends lost 3 bases at V and 2 bases at J; junction bases unmatched: 7. The V gene's germline CDR1 is MGHDK and CDR2 SYGVNS. CDR3 length equals 15 residues. CDR3 region: CASSDGREGTYEQYF. The CDR3 nucleotides are TGTGCCAGCAGTGATGGGAGGGAGGGGACCTACGAGCAGTACTTC.